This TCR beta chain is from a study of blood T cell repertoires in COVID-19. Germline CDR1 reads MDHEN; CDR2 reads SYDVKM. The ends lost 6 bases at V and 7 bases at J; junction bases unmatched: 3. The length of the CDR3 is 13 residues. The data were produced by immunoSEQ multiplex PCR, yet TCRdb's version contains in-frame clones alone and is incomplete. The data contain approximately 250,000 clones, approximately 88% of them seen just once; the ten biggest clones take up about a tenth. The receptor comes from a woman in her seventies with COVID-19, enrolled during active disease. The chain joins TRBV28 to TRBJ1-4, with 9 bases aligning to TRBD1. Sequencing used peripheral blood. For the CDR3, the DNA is TGTGCCAGCAGGACAGGGGGGATTGAAAAACTGTTTTTT. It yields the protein CASRTGGIEKLFF.